This TCR beta chain is from a study of molecular identifiers for immune sequencing clone quantification. From the PCR reads, TCRdb called clonotypes with MiXCR, one entry per CDR3 protein. The table has around 320,000 distinct CDR3 sequences, about 23% seen once; the top ten hold roughly 0.7%. In germline, CDR1 is DFQATT, CDR2 SNEGSKA (reference sequence). The CDR3 contains 14 residues. Trimming removed 6 bases from V and 2 bases from J, with 15 bases in between. The naive CD8 libraries originated from between 20,000 and 1,000,000 sorted cells and drew on 10%, 30% or 50% RNA. This clonotype was seen a handful of times.

The TCR originated in a human donor in good health. Some libraries in this study had Jurkat cell RNA spiked in. The sequenced sample was naive CD8+ T cells from blood, with Jurkat cell RNA spiked in. As for subset: FACS-sorted CD8+CD4-CCR7+CD45RA+ naive T cells. The chain recombines TRBV20-1 with TRBJ2-3; D perhaps matches TRBD2 (7 bases). CDR3 nucleotide sequence: TGCAGTGCCAGGGGCCGGGAGGCCACAGATACGCAGTATTTT. It specifies CSARGREATDTQYF.